This T cell receptor beta chain was recovered during a study of identical twins. This clonotype was observed at least ten times. TCRdb fed the 5' RACE reads into MiXCR, producing one record per CDR3 protein. The repertoire holds over 500,000 distinct CDR3 sequences, with around 20% as singletons. The germline V gene has CDR1 SQVTM and CDR2 ANQGSEA. The V end lost 6 bases, the J end lost 8 bases, and 11 bases lay between the germline ends. This CDR3 spans 11 amino acids. The same data also contributed to another study, on T cells expressing NK-cell markers. That study adds: The study found dominant NKG2C+ clonotypes at roughly 1.0-7.5% of CD8+ T cells in about six donors.

Material: CD4+ T cells sorted from blood. This sequence originates from a woman younger than 30 in good health. This chain joins TRBV29-1 and TRBJ2-1, with D perhaps being TRBD1 or TRBD2 (5 bases each). The CDR3 DNA reads as TGCAGCGTCGCGAGGGGCCATGAGCAGTTCTTC. Its translation: CSVARGHEQFF.